One and the same sample provided the 13 T cell receptor beta chains below, sequenced in a study of OX40 agonist ivuxolimab in advanced cancers. The table came from immunoSEQ multiplex PCR; TCRdb's copy has only in-frame clones and leaves some out. The sample holds around 46,000 clones, roughly 90% seen once. The sample in question was CD4+ or CD8+ T cells sorted from blood, obtained in a trial of the OX40 agonist ivuxolimab. The receptor set was obtained from an adult with an advanced solid tumor such as melanoma, head and neck, liver or kidney cancer.

The chain couples TRBV5-1 to TRBJ2-1; tentative D call: TRBD1 (6 bases). The germline gives CDR1 SGHRS, CDR2 YFSETQ. The CDR3 length is 14 residues. Deletions cut 4 bases from V and 4 bases from J, with 12 bases between. The CDR3 sequence is CASSTRQDYNEQFF. Here the CDR3 DNA reads TGCGCCAGCAGCACTAGACAGGATTACAATGAGCAGTTCTTC.

V is TRBV4-1 and J is TRBJ2-5, with D possibly TRBD2 on 7 matching bases. This CDR3 spans 15 amino acids. CDR1 MGHRA and CDR2 YSYEKL come from the germline V gene. V dropped 7 bases and J dropped 4 bases, with 19 bases sitting between them. CDR3 residues: CASNASVGGGETQYF. In nucleotides, the CDR3 is TGCGCCAGCAATGCCTCGGTAGGGGGGGGAGAGACCCAGTACTTC.

The J gene is TRBJ1-3, the V gene TRBV5-4, with D perhaps matching TRBD1 (5 bases). V lost 6 bases and J 0 bases, leaving 10 bases between the germline ends. From germline, CDR1 is SGHNT and CDR2 YYREEE (reference sequence). This CDR3 has 14 residues. The CDR3 DNA is TGTGCCAGCAACATCGGGGGCTCTGGAAACACCATATATTTT. Translated, it gives CASNIGGSGNTIYF.

The chain carries TRBV11-1 and TRBJ1-1; D is ambiguous. Trimming pared 1 base from V and 0 bases from J, leaving 6 bases between. The CDR3 is 14 residues long. The germline CDR1 and CDR2 sequences are SGHAT and FQDESV (reference sequence). The CDR3 region is CASSLGQLNTEAFF. The CDR3 DNA is TGTGCCAGCAGCTTAGGGCAGCTGAACACTGAAGCTTTCTTT.

In this sample, this clone turned up once. At one of its ends the junction is not consistent with the germline gene, which may arise from a read error. This chain uses TRBV29-1 with TRBJ1-2; D is ambiguous. Germline V gene data show CDR1 as SQVTM and CDR2 as ANQGSEA. The CDR3 has 12 amino acids. CDR3 region: CSVEGWVEGYTF. CDR3 nucleotide sequence: TGCAGCGTCGAAGGGTGGGTTGAGGGCTACACCTTC. The full variable domain, with the rest looked up from reference TRBV29-1 and TRBJ1-2, is SAVISQKPSRDICQRGTSLTIQCQVDSQVTMMFWYRQQPGQSLTLIATANQGSEATYESGFVIDKFPISRPNLTFSTLTVSNMSPEDSSIYLCSVEGWVEGYTFGSGTRLTVV.

The count of this clone is one. V and J are TRBV10-3 and TRBJ2-1, with 12 bases that match TRBD2. The germline V gene has CDR1 ENHRY and CDR2 SYGVKD. Trimming removed 4 bases from V and 5 bases from J; junction bases left unmatched: 6. The CDR3 has 16 residues. CDR3 nucleotides: TGTGCCATCAGTGTGTCTAGCGGGGGGGTTAACAATGAGCAGTTCTTC. Translating it yields CAISVSSGGVNNEQFF.

The gene calls are TRBV4-1 and TRBJ2-2; 8 nucleotides align to TRBD2. Germline-derived CDR1 and CDR2 are MGHRA and YSYEKL. Losses at the gene ends were 4 bases for V and 6 bases for J; bases not matched to a gene: 4. CDR3 length equals 14 residues. The CDR3 nucleotides are TGCGCCAGCAGCCCAGGACTAGCCGCCGGGGAGCTGTTTTTT. Its protein is CASSPGLAAGELFF.

The chain carries TRBV7-9 and TRBJ2-1; perhaps TRBD1 as D (6 bases). Germline assignment: CDR1 SEHNR and CDR2 FQNEAQ (reference sequence). The CDR3 sequence is 16 residues long. Between the trimmed V and J ends, which lost 2 bases and 3 bases, there was a span of 14 bases. CDR3 sequence: CASSLSGQTFYNEQFF. CDR3 nucleotides: TGTGCCAGCAGCTTATCCGGACAGACATTCTACAATGAGCAGTTCTTC.

The V gene is TRBV28, the J gene TRBJ1-1, with 7 nucleotides matching TRBD1. The germline gives CDR1 MDHEN, CDR2 SYDVKM. The V and J ends lost 4 bases and 4 bases, in that order; junction bases with no gene match: 6. This CDR3 spans 14 amino acids. DNA of the CDR3: TGTGCCAGCAGTTACAGGGGAGGGCTCACTGAAGCTTTCTTT. This translates into CASSYRGGLTEAFF.

This clone was recorded once. The J gene is TRBJ2-3, the V gene TRBV7-9; D is unresolved. Germline CDR1 SEHNR, CDR2 FQNEAQ (reference sequence). Trimming shortened V by 5 bases and J by 5 bases, and 8 bases separated the two germline ends. The length of the CDR3 is 12 residues. CDR3 residues: CASSPRIDTQYF. CDR3 DNA sequence: TGTGCCAGCAGCCCAAGGATAGATACGCAGTATTTT.

The genes are TRBV11-3 and TRBJ2-2, with TRBD1 matching over 9 bases. In germline, CDR1 is SGHNT, CDR2 YENEEA. The V segment lost 6 bases and the J segment 3 bases; nucleotides outside the gene matches: 14. This CDR3 contains 18 residues. The CDR3 loop is CASSLPKRTGEDTGELFF. In DNA, the CDR3 is TGTGCCAGCAGTTTACCCAAGAGGACAGGGGAGGACACCGGGGAGCTGTTTTTT.

The count of this clone is one. V gene TRBV27 combines with J gene TRBJ2-1; a possible D gene is TRBD2 (5 bases). Deletions cut 2 bases from V and 3 bases from J, with 8 bases between. CDR3 length: 14 amino acids. Per germline, CDR1 MNHEY and CDR2 SMNVEV (reference sequence). CDR3 sequence (DNA): TGTGCCAGCAGTTTAGGCGGGCACTACAATGAGCAGTTCTTC. This gives the protein CASSLGGHYNEQFF.

The rearrangement links TRBV5-6 to TRBJ1-2; D possibly corresponds to TRBD1 (6 bases). Germline CDR1 SGHDT, CDR2 YYEEEE. The V end lost 4 bases, the J end lost 2 bases, and 15 bases lay between the germline ends. This CDR3 is 15 amino acids long. The DNA for the CDR3 is TGTGCCAGCAGCAATTTACCGGGACAAAACTATGGCTACACCTTC. Translated: CASSNLPGQNYGYTF. Looking up the rest from reference TRBV5-6 and TRBJ1-2 gives the full variable domain: DAGVTQSPTHLIKTRGQQVTLRCSPKSGHDTVSWYQQALGQGPQFIFQYYEEEERQRGNFPDRFSGHQFPNYSSELNVNALLLGDSALYLCASSNLPGQNYGYTFGSGTRLTVV.